Sequencing of this T cell receptor beta chain was carried out in a study of blood T cell repertoires in COVID-19 (dated by TCRdb to 2019 to 2021). Regarding the study in general: Collaborator samples came from the United States, Italy and Spain and covered acute and convalescent phases of COVID-19. The prospective study material was composed of cDNA or gDNA derived from T cells, B-cell-depleted T cells, or PBMCs. Nearly every sample came with metadata listing a de-identified subject ID, COVID-19 status, age in years and sex. Where HLA class I and class II types were available, the types were taken from metadata supplied by the sample provider, not from assay-based typing. The repertoires were released in a freely available public database intended as a resource for research on the immune response to SARS-CoV-2. The samples were drawn from two sources: the first 160 participants of the ongoing ImmuneRACE study, and some 1,300 subjects contributed by 6 global collaborators. The dataset comprised deeply sampled blood TCRbeta repertoires from subjects exposed to, actively infected with, or recovered from COVID-19. The paper's findings and limits, for the study overall: How much clinical and demographic metadata was included differed by source and by participant, and the metadata was provided uncurated.

Germline trimming amounts to 6 bases on V and 5 bases on J, with 10 as the count of junction bases outside the gene matches. The germline V gene sets CDR1 to KGHSH and CDR2 to LQKENI. The CDR3 starts with the cysteine, ends with the phenylalanine, and has 15 residues. The DNA shown is the 45-base CDR3, in frame from base 1. TCRbeta CDR3 regions were amplified from genomic DNA using the immunoSEQ Assay, a bias-controlled multiplex PCR. The source study handled its data this way. The number of nucleated cells in each sample was estimated by amplification of reference gene primers within the assay. Sequence reads were collapsed and filtered to measure the absolute abundance of every unique TCRbeta CDR3 rearrangement. For each sample, productive Simpson clonality was calculated as the square root of Simpson's diversity index over productive rearrangements. Here the immuneACCESS table is served through TCRdb, limited to in-frame sequences with V and J called. Missing clones are a known gap in these copies; in checked studies unresolved V genes cover under half, and the rest lacks a known reason. V and J calls plus clone size are reproduced from that table; the DNA served to infer D and trimming. This sample lists about 280,000 clones; around 91% were detected once. The top ten hold 1.7% of the sample.

Details on this clone: Its antigen remains undetermined. No base quality values were provided; no much bigger clone lies one nucleotide off.

In the prospective study, participants were roughly 18 to 95 years old, resided in about 25 geographic areas of the United States, and were enrolled through a virtual design. To assign participants to cohorts, the prospective study relied on clinical history that participants themselves reported in a screening survey and a study questionnaire. Each participant in the prospective study had whole blood, serum and a nasopharyngeal or oropharyngeal swab collected by mobile phlebotomists. Additional blood draws and questionnaires over an approximately 2-month period could optionally be provided by prospective study participants. Before DNA extraction, blood samples from the prospective study were shipped at room temperature or frozen.

This receptor was taken from a woman aged 18-35 years with acute COVID-19. What was sequenced was PBMCs or T cells enriched from blood (not recorded which). Here the chain combines TRBV18 and TRBJ2-1; TRBD1 fits 7 bases in the junction. The CDR3 protein: CASSHLQGRNNEQFF. The base sequence is TGTGCCAGCTCCCACTTACAGGGGCGGAACAATGAGCAGTTCTTC. Full variable domain (CDR3 extended with the reference TRBV18 and TRBJ2-1 proteins): NAGVMQNPRHLVRRRGQEARLRCSPMKGHSHVYWYRQLPEEGLKFMVYLQKENIIDESGMPKERFSAEFPKEGPSILRIQQVVRGDSAAYFCASSHLQGRNNEQFFGPGTRLTVL.